Below are 31 T cell receptor beta chains sequenced from a single sample in a study of identical twins. TCRdb recomputed calls from the 5' RACE reads with MiXCR, one row per CDR3 protein. The sample shows 1.5 million to 2 million distinct CDR3 sequences, around a third of them seen only once. Sequenced material: cord blood. The receptors were sampled from a newborn girl in good health.

The V and J genes are TRBV6-1 and TRBJ1-1; D perhaps matches TRBD1 (6 bases). Trimming took 6 bases from V and 2 from J, leaving 22 bases between them. Germline V gives CDR1 MNHNS, CDR2 SASEGT. This CDR3 comprises 17 residues. The CDR3 reads CASSKLPEQGTNTEAFF. In nucleotides, the CDR3 is TGTGCCAGCAGCAAACTACCCGAACAGGGCACCAACACTGAAGCTTTCTTT.

The V gene is TRBV7-2, the J gene TRBJ1-4; weak D call: TRBD1 (6 bases). Per the germline V gene, CDR1 is SGHTA and CDR2 is FQGNSA. There are 12 residues in the CDR3. V lost 3 bases to trimming and J lost 8 bases, with 7 bases between them. The CDR3 DNA reads as TGTGCCAGCAGCTTTCAGGGGGAAAAACTGTTTTTT. Protein sequence: CASSFQGEKLFF. Looking up the rest from reference TRBV7-2 and TRBJ1-4 gives the full variable domain: GAGVSQSPSNKVTEKGKDVELRCDPISGHTALYWYRQSLGQGLEFLIYFQGNSAPDKSGLPSDRFSAERTGGSVSTLTIQRTQQEDSAVYLCASSFQGEKLFFGSGTQLSVL.

This rearrangement joins TRBV7-2 to TRBJ1-4; 9 bases line up with TRBD1. Germline values: CDR1 SGHTA, CDR2 FQGNSA. The CDR3 length is 15 residues. V lost 5 bases and J lost 6; bases outside the gene matches: 7. Here the CDR3 DNA reads TGTGCCAGCAGCCCTACACAGGGGGCGTATGAAAAACTGTTTTTT. It is translated as CASSPTQGAYEKLFF. Combining the CDR3 with reference TRBV7-2 and TRBJ1-4 gives the whole variable domain GAGVSQSPSNKVTEKGKDVELRCDPISGHTALYWYRQSLGQGLEFLIYFQGNSAPDKSGLPSDRFSAERTGGSVSTLTIQRTQQEDSAVYLCASSPTQGAYEKLFFGSGTQLSVL.

The rearrangement links TRBV5-5 to TRBJ2-2, with 11 positions matching TRBD2. The CDR3 spans 16 residues. Trimming at V came to 3 bases and at J to 0 bases, leaving 1 base not matched to a gene. The germline CDR1 and CDR2 sequences are SGHKS and YYEKEE (reference sequence). The CDR3 region has the DNA TGTGCCAGCAGCTGGGGACTAGCGGCGAACACCGGGGAGCTGTTTTTT. Amino acid sequence: CASSWGLAANTGELFF.

For this clonotype: This may stem from a read error, because a much larger clone lies one nucleotide away. V gene TRBV10-3 combines with J gene TRBJ1-4; maybe TRBD1 (5 bases). The CDR3 covers 15 residues. Germline CDR1 and CDR2: ENHRY and SYGVKD. Written as DNA, the CDR3 is TGTGCCATCGGTGAGTCAGGCAGGGCTAATGAAAAACTGTTTTTT. Protein sequence: CAIGESGRANEKLFF.

This clonotype was detected only a few times. The chain links TRBV20-1 to TRBJ2-2; D is unclear. Germline CDR1 and CDR2: DFQATT and SNEGSKA (reference sequence). V shed 8 bases and J shed 7 bases, with 11 bases lying between them. This CDR3 spans 11 amino acids. The CDR3 DNA is TGCAGTTCTCTAGTGGTCGGGGAGCTGTTTTTT. It encodes CSSLVVGELFF.

V usage is TRBV3-1 and J usage is TRBJ2-1; D gene unclear. The CDR3 consists of 16 residues. Trimming left V 4 bases short and J 0 bases short, with 13 bases between. The germline CDR1 and CDR2 sequences are LGHDT and YNNKEL (reference sequence). The chain's CDR3 is CASSPRSYGSYNEQFF. In DNA, the CDR3 is TGTGCCAGCAGCCCCAGGTCGTACGGCTCCTACAATGAGCAGTTCTTC.

The chain is built from TRBV6-2 or TRBV6-3 and TRBJ2-2, with D hard to call. The CDR3 consists of 13 residues. Between the trimmed V and J ends, which lost 9 bases and 4 bases, there was a span of 12 bases. CDR1 is MNHEY, CDR2 SVGEGT, per germline. The CDR3 region is CASLTASTGELFF. CDR3 in DNA: TGTGCCAGTCTTACCGCCTCCACCGGGGAGCTGTTTTTT.

This clonotype came up a few times. The CDR3 region has the DNA TGTGCCATCAGGCCATCAGCCGATAGCAATCAGCCCCAGCATTTT. This gives the protein CAIRPSADSNQPQHF. The chain uses TRBV10-3 and TRBJ1-5; D is undetermined. CDR3 size: 15 residues. Germline loops: CDR1 ENHRY, CDR2 SYGVKD. Trimming pared 6 bases from V and 0 bases from J, leaving 12 bases between.

The chain links TRBV29-1 to TRBJ2-7, with 7 bases identical to TRBD1. With V trimmed by 4 bases and J by 2 bases, 5 bases remained unmatched. This CDR3 comprises 13 residues. Per the germline V gene, CDR1 is SQVTM and CDR2 is ANQGSEA. CDR3 in amino acids: CSVGPGTAYEQYF. DNA for the CDR3: TGCAGCGTTGGGCCGGGGACAGCCTACGAGCAGTACTTC.

This clonotype has a count of ten or more. The CDR3 DNA sequence: TGTGCCAGCAGTTACCGACAGGGAGGCTATGGCTACACCTTC. As protein: CASSYRQGGYGYTF. The V gene is TRBV6-2 or TRBV6-3, the J gene TRBJ1-2, with TRBD1 identical over 7 bases. Germline CDR1 reads MNHEY; CDR2 reads SVGEGT. V shed 2 bases and J 4 bases; nucleotides not matched to a gene: 4. The CDR3 length is 14 residues.

This chain links TRBV7-9 with TRBJ2-4; D may match TRBD1 or TRBD2 (6 bases each). The CDR3 covers 16 residues. V was pared by 3 bases and J by 1 base, with 13 bases between. Germline CDR1 SEHNR, CDR2 FQNEAQ (reference sequence). CDR3 protein: CASSFGGGIAKNIQYF. The CDR3 DNA sequence: TGTGCCAGCAGCTTTGGAGGGGGAATTGCCAAAAACATTCAGTACTTC.

The CDR3 is CSATVRQETQYF. CDR3 nucleotide sequence: TGCAGTGCTACGGTACGCCAAGAGACCCAGTACTTC. The J gene is TRBJ2-5, the V gene TRBV20-1, with D hard to call. This CDR3 has 12 amino acids. Germline CDR1 DFQATT, CDR2 SNEGSKA (reference sequence). Trimming pared 4 bases from V and 1 base from J, leaving 7 bases between.

The chain uses TRBV18 and TRBJ1-1; D possibly corresponds to TRBD1 (6 bases). This CDR3 is 16 amino acids long. Germline loops: CDR1 KGHSH, CDR2 LQKENI. Trimming removed 2 bases at V and 2 bases at J, with 15 bases between. DNA of the CDR3: TGTGCCAGCTCACCAGCTGGGCCAGGGGTTAACACTGAAGCTTTCTTT. It translates to CASSPAGPGVNTEAFF.

V is TRBV12-3 or TRBV12-4 and J is TRBJ2-1, with TRBD2 matching over 11 bases. The J call is uncertain, as TRBJ2-7 better fits the DNA end. The CDR3 is made up of 13 amino acids. Here the CDR3 DNA reads TGTGCCAGCAGTAGTAGCGGGGGGGGTGAGCAGTACTTC. This gives the protein CASSSSGGGEQYF.

This clonotype has only a few counts. This chain connects TRBV6-1 to TRBJ1-2, with TRBD1 matching over 12 bases. The J segment lost 7 bases and the V segment lost 2 bases, leaving 5 bases of the junction unmatched. Germline CDR1 is MNHNS and CDR2 is SASEGT. The CDR3 runs 15 residues. This chain's CDR3 is CASSESGTGGSGYTF. The CDR3 DNA follows: TGTGCCAGCAGTGAATCGGGGACAGGGGGCTCTGGCTACACCTTC.

This clonotype has at least ten counts. The V and J genes are TRBV4-1 and TRBJ1-2, with a weak D call TRBD1 (6 bases). With 4 bases removed from V and 8 bases from J, the gap between germline ends came to 17 bases. Germline CDR1 MGHRA, CDR2 YSYEKL. The CDR3 covers 14 residues. For the CDR3, the DNA is TGCGCCAGCAGCCTATTGGGCCTACAGGGAGGCTACACCTTC. As protein: CASSLLGLQGGYTF.

This clonotype was picked up a small number of times. The J gene is TRBJ2-2, the V gene TRBV2; a weak D match, TRBD2 (6 bases). V was pared by 6 bases and J by 6 bases, with 11 bases between. The CDR3 extends over 13 amino acids. CDR1 and CDR2 from the germline V gene are SNHLY and FYNNEI. The CDR3 nucleotides are TGTGCCAGCAGGGAGGGACCCCCCGGGGAGCTGTTTTTT. Its protein product is CASREGPPGELFF.

This sequence joins TRBV15 and TRBJ2-5; D is possibly TRBD1 or TRBD2 (5 bases each). V lost 2 bases to trimming and J lost 11 bases, with 21 bases between them. CDR1 is LNHNV, CDR2 YYDKDF, per germline (reference sequence). The CDR3 covers 15 residues. CDR3 sequence (DNA): TGTGCCACCAGCAGAAATAAGGGGTTGAGGGGTGAGCAGTACTTC. Translation gives CATSRNKGLRGEQYF.

Note on this clonotype: One junction end does not reproduce the germline sequence, and a read error may be involved. The CDR3, as DNA: TGTGCCAGCAGCCCACTTCAAATCTCGGACTTCACCTACGAGCAGTGCTTC. Its protein is CASSPLQISDFTYEQCF. The rearrangement links TRBV7-9 to TRBJ2-4; perhaps TRBD2 as D (5 bases). Germline-derived CDR1 and CDR2 are SEHNR and FQNEAQ (reference sequence). The CDR3 extends over 17 amino acids. The complete variable domain, with remaining parts taken from reference TRBV7-9 and TRBJ2-4, reads DTGVSQNPRHKITKRGQNVTFRCDPISEHNRLYWYRQTLGQGPEFLTYFQNEAQLEKSRLLSDRFSAERPKGSFSTLEIQRTEQGDSAMYLCASSPLQISDFTYEQCFGAGTRLSVL.

This clonotype was found a few times. The genes are TRBV15 and TRBJ1-5, with D perhaps matching TRBD1 (5 bases). Trimming pared 0 bases from V and 6 bases from J, leaving 9 bases between. The CDR3 covers 14 residues. Germline assignment: CDR1 LNHNV and CDR2 YYDKDF (reference sequence). CDR3 nucleotide sequence: TGTGCCACCAGCAGAGATATGAGGGGTCAGCCCCAGCATTTT. The encoded protein is CATSRDMRGQPQHF.

V usage is TRBV27 and J usage is TRBJ2-3; TRBD2 matches at 7 bases. Germline CDR1 reads MNHEY; CDR2 reads SMNVEV (reference sequence). The CDR3 contains 18 residues. Losses at the gene ends were 5 bases for V and 3 bases for J; bases not matched to a gene: 17. The CDR3 is CASSKPPMVGGPTDTQYF. CDR3 nucleotides: TGTGCCAGCAGTAAACCTCCCATGGTGGGAGGGCCAACAGATACGCAGTATTTT.

This rearrangement joins TRBV27 to TRBJ1-2; 8 bases are shared with TRBD1. Germline V gene lookup returns CDR1 MNHEY and CDR2 SMNVEV (reference sequence). This CDR3 has 15 residues. V lost 0 bases, J lost 8 bases, and 8 bases stayed unmatched. The CDR3 DNA reads TGTGCCAGCAGTTTATCGAATGGACAGGGCAGCGGCTACACCTTC. This codes for CASSLSNGQGSGYTF.

V is TRBV27 and J is TRBJ1-4; D unresolved. The V end lost 6 bases, the J end lost 7 bases, and 12 bases lay between the germline ends. This CDR3 comprises 13 residues. CDR1 MNHEY and CDR2 SMNVEV come from the germline V gene (reference sequence). The CDR3 DNA reads as TGTGCCAGCAGCCCGAGCGGAAGTGAAAAACTGTTTTTT. It encodes CASSPSGSEKLFF.

This clonotype was seen repeatedly, ten times or more. This chain links TRBV7-2 with TRBJ2-7; no clear D. Germline CDR1 is SGHTA and CDR2 is FQGNSA. The CDR3 runs to 12 residues. Trimming pared 0 bases from V and 6 bases from J, leaving 6 bases between. This CDR3 is CASSLAGSEQYF. The DNA of the CDR3 is TGTGCCAGCAGCTTAGCGGGGTCCGAGCAGTACTTC. Looking up the rest from reference TRBV7-2 and TRBJ2-7 gives the full variable domain: GAGVSQSPSNKVTEKGKDVELRCDPISGHTALYWYRQSLGQGLEFLIYFQGNSAPDKSGLPSDRFSAERTGGSVSTLTIQRTQQEDSAVYLCASSLAGSEQYFGPGTRLTVT.

The chain joins TRBV9 to TRBJ2-1, with 8 bases that match TRBD2. This CDR3 has 14 residues. Germline V CDR1 and CDR2: SGDLS, YYNGEE. After removal of 3 bases from V and 7 bases from J, the junction contained 6 bases not matched to a gene. CDR3 sequence reads: CASSAGTRGNEQFF. The CDR3 DNA reads TGTGCCAGCAGCGCCGGGACTAGGGGGAATGAGCAGTTCTTC.

The gene calls are TRBV3-1 and TRBJ2-7; D is perhaps TRBD2 (5 bases). Germline CDR1 is LGHDT and CDR2 is YNNKEL (reference sequence). V shed 2 bases and J shed 2 bases, with 7 bases lying between them. This CDR3 has 13 amino acids. The CDR3 loop reads CASSQRRPYEQYF. The CDR3 nucleotides read TGTGCCAGCAGCCAACGGAGGCCCTACGAGCAGTACTTC.

This clonotype was seen ten or more times. The chain uses TRBV3-1 and TRBJ2-1; no clear D gene. V was pared by 5 bases and J by 5 bases, with 16 bases between. CDR3 length: 15 residues. Germline CDR1 LGHDT, CDR2 YNNKEL (reference sequence). CDR3: CASSYRSGAHNEQFF. CDR3 DNA: TGTGCCAGCAGCTATAGGTCTGGAGCCCACAATGAGCAGTTCTTC.

This clonotype was seen a few times. V and J are TRBV6-4 and TRBJ2-3, with TRBD1 as a possible D gene (5 bases). Germline V lookup: CDR1 MRHNA, CDR2 SNTAGT. V was trimmed by 0 bases and J by 2 bases, leaving 9 bases between them. This CDR3 is built from 15 residues. The CDR3 loop is CASSDSPRATDTQYF. The CDR3 DNA sequence: TGTGCCAGCAGTGACTCCCCCAGGGCCACAGATACGCAGTATTTT.

This clonotype turned up a few times. DNA for the CDR3: TGCAGTGCTAGAGGACAGGGCAGTCCAGAGACCCAGTACTTC. This codes for CSARGQGSPETQYF. The V gene is TRBV20-1, the J gene TRBJ2-7; 7 positions match TRBD1. The J call is in doubt because the DNA end fits TRBJ2-5 better. The germline V gene has CDR1 DFQATT and CDR2 SNEGSKA (reference sequence). The CDR3 sequence is 14 residues long.

This clonotype was recorded a few times. The rearrangement uses TRBV4-2 and TRBJ1-2, with D tentatively TRBD1 (6 bases). CDR3 length equals 20 residues. Looked up from germline, CDR1 is LGHNA and CDR2 is YNFKEQ. Trimming shortened V by 1 base and J by 4 bases, and 28 bases separated the two germline ends. CDR3 in DNA: TGTGCCAGCAGCCAAGGGGCCTTTCCGGCACCGGGACACCTTTCCTATGGCTACACCTTC. Translation: CASSQGAFPAPGHLSYGYTF.